This T cell receptor (beta chain) was sequenced during a study of PD-L1 blockade in urothelial cancer. About the research overall: Patients began atezolizumab, 1,200 mg intravenously every 3 weeks, in the mid-2010s. Across blood samples, T cells had a median count of about 140,000.

Time point described: peripheral blood 6 weeks after treatment start. The assay was immunoSEQ multiplex PCR, and TCRdb's table has in-frame clones only and misses some. The sample yields 45,000 to 60,000 clones, around 89% seen once. V dropped 4 bases and J dropped 4; count of bases not matched to a gene: 7. The germline gives CDR1 MNHEY, CDR2 SVGAGI. The CDR3 totals 16 residues. This sequence was found in a man between 60 and 70 years old with urothelial cancer. Sample: PBMCs, taken around atezolizumab (anti-PD-L1) treatment. The rearrangement links TRBV6-5 to TRBJ2-3, with 11 bases identical to TRBD1. The CDR3 DNA is TGTGCCAGCAGTTCGACGGGACAGGGGGAGGCAGATACGCAGTATTTT. It yields the protein CASSSTGQGEADTQYF.